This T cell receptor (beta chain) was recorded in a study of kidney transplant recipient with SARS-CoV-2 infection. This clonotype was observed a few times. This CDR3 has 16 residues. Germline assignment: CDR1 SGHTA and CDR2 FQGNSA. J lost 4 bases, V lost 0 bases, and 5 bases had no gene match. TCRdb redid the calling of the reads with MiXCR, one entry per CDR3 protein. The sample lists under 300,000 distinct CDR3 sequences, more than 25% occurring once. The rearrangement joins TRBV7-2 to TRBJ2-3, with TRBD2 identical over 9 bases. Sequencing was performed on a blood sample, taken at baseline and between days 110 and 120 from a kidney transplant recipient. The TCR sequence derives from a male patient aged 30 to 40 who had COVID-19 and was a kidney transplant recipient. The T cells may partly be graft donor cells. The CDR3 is CASSLALRGGADTQYF. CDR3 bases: TGTGCCAGCAGCTTAGCTCTCCGCGGGGGGGCAGATACGCAGTATTTT.